This TCR beta chain was observed in a study of T-cell memory formation after mild COVID-19. This clonotype occurred many times. Trimming stripped 0 bases from V and 2 bases from J, with 11 bases between. CDR3 length equals 17 residues. The V gene's germline CDR1 is KGHSH and CDR2 LQKENI. MiXCR, run by TCRdb on the 5' RACE reads, gives a single entry per CDR3 protein. The sample has around 510,000 distinct CDR3 sequences; about 20% are singletons. The chain has TRBV18 and TRBJ2-6, with D uncertain. The TCR was taken from an adult woman who had mild COVID-19 (a few samples of this study predate the infection). Cell type and time point are not known. Sequencing was carried out using PBMCs or a T cell subset sorted from them (not recorded which). CDR3 coding DNA: TGTGCCAGCTCACCACCGTCAGGCCCTCCTGGGGCCAACGTCCTGACTTTC. This gives the protein CASSPPSGPPGANVLTF.